A single sample gave rise to the 6 T cell receptor beta chains below, sequenced in a study of blood T cell repertoires in COVID-19. Clones were sequenced by immunoSEQ multiplex PCR, and TCRdb holds only the in-frame ones, with some missing. The top ten clones hold more than 6% of a sample with under 300,000 clones, around four fifths of them seen once. Sequencing used peripheral blood. The receptors here all came from a woman in her sixties or seventies with active or convalescent COVID-19.

The gene calls are TRBV7-8 and TRBJ1-1; TRBD1 is a possible D gene (5 bases). The CDR3 loop spans 13 amino acids. Germline assignment: CDR1 SGHVS and CDR2 FQNEAQ. V lost 5 bases, J lost 4 bases, and 11 bases lay in between. The CDR3 spells CASSLMGGTEAFF. CDR3 nucleotides: TGTGCCAGCAGCCTTATGGGGGGCACTGAAGCTTTCTTT.

The chain employs TRBV5-1 and TRBJ1-1, with TRBD1 identical over 12 bases. This CDR3 region has 16 residues. V trimming: 4 bases; J trimming: 1 base; junction bases outside the gene matches: 5. Germline V gene data show CDR1 as SGHRS and CDR2 as YFSETQ. The CDR3 DNA is TGCGCCAGCAGCACCGGGACAGGGGGCGAGAACACTGAAGCTTTCTTT. It yields the protein CASSTGTGGENTEAFF.

This chain joins TRBV18 and TRBJ1-5, with D maybe TRBD1 (5 bases). Germline CDR1 is KGHSH and CDR2 is LQKENI. The CDR3 is 16 amino acids. With 6 bases removed from V and 3 bases from J, the gap between germline ends came to 18 bases. CDR3 region: CASSPDLGGNNQPQHF. The CDR3 DNA sequence: TGTGCCAGCTCCCCTGACCTTGGGGGGAACAATCAGCCCCAGCATTTT.

The rearrangement uses TRBV5-6 and TRBJ1-5; TRBD1 matches 7 bases. J was trimmed by 1 base and V by 2 bases; bases with no gene match: 12. The germline gives CDR1 SGHDT, CDR2 YYEEEE. The CDR3 loop spans 18 amino acids. The CDR3 DNA reads as TGTGCCAGCAGCTTCCAGGGGGGTCCTATGATCAGCAATCAGCCCCAGCATTTT. Translating gives CASSFQGGPMISNQPQHF.

The V gene is TRBV3-1 (or the pseudogene TRBV3-2), the J gene TRBJ2-3; D might be TRBD1 (6 bases). The germline CDR1 and CDR2 sequences are LGHDT and YNNKEL (reference sequence). V shed 1 base and J shed 0 bases, with 11 bases lying between them. This CDR3 contains 16 residues. The chain's CDR3 is CASSQGWGQSTDTQYF. The CDR3 bases are TGTGCCAGCAGCCAAGGCTGGGGGCAAAGCACAGATACGCAGTATTTT.

The chain is built from TRBV2 and TRBJ2-1, with D possibly being TRBD2 (6 bases). The germline V gene has CDR1 SNHLY and CDR2 FYNNEI. V was clipped by 8 bases and J by 0 bases, with 11 bases between them. This CDR3 region has 14 residues. CDR3 protein: CASLRDFSYNEQFF. The DNA for the CDR3 is TGTGCCAGCCTCCGGGACTTCTCCTACAATGAGCAGTTCTTC.